The clone carrying this T cell receptor beta chain appeared many times. What it binds is unknown. This specimen comes from a study of beta chain features in type 1 diabetes. Study context: Sorted cells numbering around 100,000,000 were examined across all samples. Study results and limitations: A pattern of fewer insertions and more deletions at VDJ junctions was seen in type 1 diabetes patients.

Post-sort purity exceeded 95% for all sorted populations. The V gene lost 1 base and the J gene lost 7 bases, with 11 bases spanning the gap. The CDR3 is 13 residues long. Germline V gene data show CDR1 as SGHNT and CDR2 as YYREEE (reference sequence). The whole isolated RNA underwent reverse transcription, so sequencing captured expressed TCRB transcripts. Sequencing used immunoSEQ multiplex PCR; TCRdb keeps in-frame clones, though not all of them. The table has fewer than 350,000 clones, 8% seen once. The V and J genes are TRBV5-4 and TRBJ1-2; D may be TRBD1 (6 bases). The sequence derives from a woman under 30 in good health. Sequencing was carried out using central memory CD4+ T cells from blood. CDR3 protein: CASSLQGIGGYTF. CDR3 DNA: TGTGCCAGCAGCTTGCAGGGGATAGGTGGCTACACCTTC.